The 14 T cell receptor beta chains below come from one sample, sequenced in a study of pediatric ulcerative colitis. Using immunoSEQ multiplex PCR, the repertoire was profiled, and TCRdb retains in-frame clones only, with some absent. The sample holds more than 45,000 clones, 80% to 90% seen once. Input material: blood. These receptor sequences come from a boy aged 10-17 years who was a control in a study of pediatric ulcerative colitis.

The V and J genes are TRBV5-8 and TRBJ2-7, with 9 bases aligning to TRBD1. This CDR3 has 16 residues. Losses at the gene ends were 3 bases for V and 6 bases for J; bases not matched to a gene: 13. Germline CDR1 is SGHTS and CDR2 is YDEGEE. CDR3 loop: CASSSNPGTGRPEQYF. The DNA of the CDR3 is TGTGCCAGCAGCTCCAACCCCGGGACAGGGCGCCCCGAGCAGTACTTC.

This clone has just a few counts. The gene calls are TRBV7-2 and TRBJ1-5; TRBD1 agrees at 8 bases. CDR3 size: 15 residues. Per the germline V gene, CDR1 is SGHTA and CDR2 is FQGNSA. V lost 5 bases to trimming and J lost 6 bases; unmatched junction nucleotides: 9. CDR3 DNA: TGTGCCAGCAGCATATCGGGACAGGAGGCTCAGCCCCAGCATTTT. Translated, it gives CASSISGQEAQPQHF.

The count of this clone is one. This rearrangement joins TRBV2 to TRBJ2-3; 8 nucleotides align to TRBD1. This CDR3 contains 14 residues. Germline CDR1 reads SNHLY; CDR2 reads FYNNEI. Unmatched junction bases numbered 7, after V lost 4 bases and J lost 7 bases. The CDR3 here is CASSGGQDTNTQYF. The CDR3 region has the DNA TGTGCCAGCAGTGGGGGACAGGACACTAATACGCAGTATTTT.

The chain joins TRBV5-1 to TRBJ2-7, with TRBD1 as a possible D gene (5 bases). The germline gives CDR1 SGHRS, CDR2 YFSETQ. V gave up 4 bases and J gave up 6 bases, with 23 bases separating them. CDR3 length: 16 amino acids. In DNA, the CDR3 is TGCGCCAGCAGCCCACGACAGATCGGGTCCTTGTGCGAGCAGTACTTC. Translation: CASSPRQIGSLCEQYF.

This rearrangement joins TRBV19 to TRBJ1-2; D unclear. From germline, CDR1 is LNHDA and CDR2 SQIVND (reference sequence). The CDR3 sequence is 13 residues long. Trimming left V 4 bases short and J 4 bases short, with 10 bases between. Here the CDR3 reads CASSNSGRYGYTF. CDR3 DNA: TGTGCCAGTAGTAATTCAGGACGCTATGGCTACACCTTC.

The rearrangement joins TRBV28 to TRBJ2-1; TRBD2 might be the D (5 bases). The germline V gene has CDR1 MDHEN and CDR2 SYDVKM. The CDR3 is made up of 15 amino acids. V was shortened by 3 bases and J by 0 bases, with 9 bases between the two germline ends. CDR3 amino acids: CASSFLGSSYNEQFF. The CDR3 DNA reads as TGTGCCAGCAGTTTCTTGGGGAGCTCCTACAATGAGCAGTTCTTC.

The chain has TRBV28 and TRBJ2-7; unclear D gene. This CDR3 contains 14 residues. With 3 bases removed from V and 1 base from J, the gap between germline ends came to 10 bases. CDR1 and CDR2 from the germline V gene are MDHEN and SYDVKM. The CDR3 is CASSLGGSSYEQYF. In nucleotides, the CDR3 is TGTGCCAGCAGTTTGGGCGGTTCTTCCTACGAGCAGTACTTC.

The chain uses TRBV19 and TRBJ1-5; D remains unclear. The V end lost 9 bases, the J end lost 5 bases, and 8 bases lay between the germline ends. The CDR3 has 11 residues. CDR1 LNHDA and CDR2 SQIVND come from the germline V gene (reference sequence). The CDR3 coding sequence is TGTGCCAGCGGCGGAGATCAGCCCCAGCATTTT. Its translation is CASGGDQPQHF. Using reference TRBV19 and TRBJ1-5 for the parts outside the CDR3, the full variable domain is DGGITQSPKYLFRKEGQNVTLSCEQNLNHDAMYWYRQDPGQGLRLIYYSQIVNDFQKGDIAEGYSVSREKKESFPLTVTSAQKNPTAFYLCASGGDQPQHFGDGTRLSIL.

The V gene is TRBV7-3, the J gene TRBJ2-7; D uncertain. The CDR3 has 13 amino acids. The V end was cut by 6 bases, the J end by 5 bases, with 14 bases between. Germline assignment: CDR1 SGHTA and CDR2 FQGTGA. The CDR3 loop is CASRSQPPHEQYF. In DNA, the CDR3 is TGTGCCAGCAGATCGCAACCCCCACACGAGCAGTACTTC.

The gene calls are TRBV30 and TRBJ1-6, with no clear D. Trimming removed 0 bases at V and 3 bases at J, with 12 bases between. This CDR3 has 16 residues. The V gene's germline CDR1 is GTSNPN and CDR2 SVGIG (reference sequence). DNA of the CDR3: TGTGCCTGGAGTGTTGTGAGGAACTTCTATAATTCACCCCTCCACTTT. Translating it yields CAWSVVRNFYNSPLHF.

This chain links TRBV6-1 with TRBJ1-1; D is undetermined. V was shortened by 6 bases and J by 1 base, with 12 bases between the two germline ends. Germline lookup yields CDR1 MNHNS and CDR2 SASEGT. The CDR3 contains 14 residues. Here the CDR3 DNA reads TGTGCCAGCAGCCCGCTCGGAGGGAACACTGAAGCTTTCTTT. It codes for CASSPLGGNTEAFF.

CDR3 loop: CASSLLWDGTEKLFF. CDR3 sequence (DNA): TGTGCCAGCAGCTTATTGTGGGACGGAACTGAAAAACTGTTTTTT. The chain couples TRBV7-8 to TRBJ1-4, with D possibly TRBD1 on 5 matching bases. Trimming removed 2 bases from V and 7 bases from J, with 14 bases in between. From germline, CDR1 is SGHVS and CDR2 FQNEAQ. This CDR3 spans 15 amino acids.

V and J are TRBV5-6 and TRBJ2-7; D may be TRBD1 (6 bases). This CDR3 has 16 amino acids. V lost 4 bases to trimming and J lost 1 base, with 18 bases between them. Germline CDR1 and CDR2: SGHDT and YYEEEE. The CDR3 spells CASSPRWQGSSYEQYF. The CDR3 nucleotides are TGTGCCAGCAGCCCTAGATGGCAGGGGTCATCCTACGAGCAGTACTTC.

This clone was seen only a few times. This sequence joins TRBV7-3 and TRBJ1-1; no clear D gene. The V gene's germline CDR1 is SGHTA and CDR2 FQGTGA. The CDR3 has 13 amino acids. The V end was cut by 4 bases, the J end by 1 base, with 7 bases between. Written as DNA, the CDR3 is TGTGCCAGCAGCTCCGACACGAACACTGAAGCTTTCTTT. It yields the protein CASSSDTNTEAFF.